These T cell receptor beta chains were read from a single sample in a study of blood T cell repertoires in COVID-19. The table came from immunoSEQ multiplex PCR; TCRdb's copy has only in-frame clones and leaves some out. The sample includes 140,000 to 150,000 clones, 80% of them seen just once. Sequencing input: peripheral blood. The receptors were gathered from a man aged 60 to 69 with active or convalescent COVID-19. Both conserved end residues are part of each CDR3. Each record gives: clone size, V gene, J gene, CDR3 protein. Where a row states a size, it is once, few, many or the class of an expanded clone; other rows omit it.

-	TRBV11-2	TRBJ1-2	CASSPGQGGYGYTF
-	TRBV19	TRBJ1-3	CASSRGFSGNTIYF
-	TRBV30	TRBJ2-3	CAWSPQGTDTQYF
once	TRBV7-9	TRBJ1-5	CASSPAGARGNQPQHF
-	TRBV29-1	TRBJ2-7	CSVEIGTGIYEQYF
-	TRBV10-3	TRBJ2-1	CAISVRTSGGYNEQFF
-	TRBV27	TRBJ1-2	CASSLWGQGSNYGYTF
-	TRBV6-6	TRBJ2-5	CASNRDSQETQYF
-	TRBV4-1	TRBJ1-5	CASSQDSSRWASNQPQHF
-	TRBV11-2	TRBJ2-7	CASSLVAGLGEQYF
-	TRBV7-2	TRBJ2-1	CASQNFRVGQAYNEQFF
-	TRBV7-9	TRBJ2-3	CASSLTLDTDTQYF
-	TRBV29-1	TRBJ2-1	CSVDTGFREQFF
-	TRBV28	TRBJ1-6	CACRGALDSPLHF
once	TRBV7-2	TRBJ2-1	CASSLSGRAYNEQFF
-	TRBV7-9	TRBJ2-7	CASSFARHSYEQYF
-	TRBV27	TRBJ1-1	CASSLGQALLTEAFF
-	TRBV18	TRBJ2-1	CASSPAARVSDEQFF
-	TRBV14	TRBJ1-4	CASSRDRLNEKLFF
-	TRBV21-1	TRBJ2-3	CASLRDRGRKAGTPHPDTQYF
-	TRBV7-7	TRBJ2-2	CASSDKGGFTGELFF
-	TRBV3-1/TRBV3-2	TRBJ2-3	CASSQDAGVLNTQYF
-	TRBV14	TRBJ2-7	CASRKAGIEQYF
-	TRBV6-2/TRBV6-3	TRBJ2-2	CASSLPWGRGAGELFF
-	TRBV19	TRBJ2-6	CASGIQGFGANVLTF
-	TRBV19	TRBJ1-2	CASSRGQKYYGYTF
-	TRBV29-1	TRBJ1-4	CSGLGEKLFF
-	TRBV28	TRBJ2-3	CASSRALAGGDTQYF
once	TRBV11-2	TRBJ2-3	CASSSSGKGDTQYF
few	TRBV5-4	TRBJ2-2	CASSPPEANTGELFF
-	TRBV4-2	TRBJ2-5	CASSQGLEGAFQETQYF
-	TRBV25-1	TRBJ2-1	CASSDNLGRGQGEQFF
once	TRBV3-1/TRBV3-2	TRBJ1-5	CASSQGTGNQPQHF
-	TRBV6-5	TRBJ2-1	CASSYSVAGVHNEQFF
once	TRBV5-1	TRBJ2-7	CASTRTTVQKSDEQYF
-	TRBV4-2	TRBJ2-5	CASSLGVAGAGVQETQYF
-	TRBV4-2	TRBJ2-1	CASSQTIAGVPYNEQFF